This T cell receptor (beta chain) stems from a study of blood T cell repertoires in COVID-19. CDR1 LGHDT and CDR2 YNNKEL come from the germline V gene (reference sequence). This CDR3 is 16 amino acids long. V was cut by 5 bases and J by 2 bases, with 16 bases left in between. Participant ages covered roughly 18 to 89 years across about 22 US areas. Clones were sequenced by immunoSEQ multiplex PCR, and TCRdb holds only the in-frame ones, with some missing. This table holds around 360,000 clones, roughly 86% found once. The rearrangement joins TRBV3-1 (or the pseudogene TRBV3-2) to TRBJ2-1; D is uncertain. This TCR was sampled from a man aged 40-55 years in a cohort exposed to, infected with or recovered from COVID-19 (not recorded which). The sequencing input was PBMCs or T cells enriched from blood (not recorded which). The CDR3 DNA follows: TGTGCCAGCAGCTCCTATGTGACACGTACCTACAATGAGCAGTTCTTC. It encodes CASSSYVTRTYNEQFF.